The 6 T cell receptor beta chains in this list originate from one sample, sequenced in a study of tumor T cells in aggressive B-cell lymphoma. The assay was immunoSEQ multiplex PCR, and TCRdb's table has in-frame clones only and misses some. There are about 2,700 clones in the sample; 65% to 90% occur only once, and about a sixth lies in the top ten. The sequencing sample was made of tumor tissue. The receptors shown here come from an adult with diffuse large B cell lymphoma. Some clones in this sample may be carry-over from other donors' samples.

The CDR3 sequence is CASSLGQGILAEKLFF. The CDR3 DNA is TGCGCCAGCAGCTTGGGACAGGGGATTCTTGCCGAAAAACTGTTTTTT. The chain has TRBV5-1 and TRBJ1-4; 8 bases match TRBD1. The germline V gene has CDR1 SGHRS and CDR2 YFSETQ. V was clipped by 0 bases and J by 8 bases; unmatched bases: 9. The CDR3 length is 16 residues.

This clone was recorded once. This rearrangement joins TRBV7-2 to TRBJ1-5; D unresolved. The germline gives CDR1 SGHTA, CDR2 FQGNSA. V lost 5 bases and J 6 bases, leaving 11 bases between the germline ends. The CDR3 length is 13 residues. The CDR3 spells CASSPVFGQPQHF. The CDR3 nucleotides read TGTGCCAGCAGCCCGGTGTTCGGTCAGCCCCAGCATTTT.

The rearrangement links TRBV6-6 to TRBJ2-7; TRBD2 matches 11 bases. Germline V gene data show CDR1 as MNHNY and CDR2 as SVGAGI (reference sequence). The CDR3 has 12 amino acids. The junction had 1 base not matched to a gene; V was cut back by 10 bases and J by 2 bases. In DNA, the CDR3 is TGTGCCACTAGCGGGGGGACCTACGAGCAGTACGTC. Protein product: CATSGGTYEQYV.

The rearrangement joins TRBV9 to TRBJ2-7; 7 positions agree with TRBD1. The CDR3 sequence is 15 residues long. The V segment lost 1 base and the J segment 2 bases; nucleotides outside the gene matches: 6. Per the germline V gene, CDR1 is SGDLS and CDR2 is YYNGEE. The CDR3 DNA sequence: TGTGCCAGCAGCGTACGACAGGGAAAAGCCTACGAGCAGTACGTC. It specifies CASSVRQGKAYEQYV.

Notes on this clone: At the DNA level, this CDR3 is encoded by other sequences in the same sample as well. The chain links TRBV19 to TRBJ1-1, with 7 positions matching TRBD1. Germline lookup yields CDR1 LNHDA and CDR2 SQIVND (reference sequence). The CDR3 length is 12 residues. Trimming removed 4 bases from V and 11 bases from J; junction bases left unmatched: 7. The CDR3 nucleotides read TGTGCCAGTAGTAAACAGGGGACGTTGGCTTTCTTT. It codes for CASSKQGTLAFF.

This chain uses TRBV30 with TRBJ1-1; no definite D call. The CDR3 sequence is 11 residues long. The V gene's germline CDR1 is GTSNPN and CDR2 SVGIG (reference sequence). The V end lost 8 bases, the J end lost 1 base, and 8 bases lay between the germline ends. This CDR3 reads CAGNRNTEAFF. The CDR3 bases are TGTGCCGGAAACAGGAACACTGAAGCTTTCTTT. Full variable domain (missing parts from reference TRBV30 and TRBJ1-1): SQTIHQWPATLVQPVGSPLSLECTVEGTSNPNLYWYRQAAGRGLQLLFYSVGIGQISSEVPQNLSASRPQDRQFILSSKKLLLSDSGFYLCAGNRNTEAFFGQGTRLTVV.